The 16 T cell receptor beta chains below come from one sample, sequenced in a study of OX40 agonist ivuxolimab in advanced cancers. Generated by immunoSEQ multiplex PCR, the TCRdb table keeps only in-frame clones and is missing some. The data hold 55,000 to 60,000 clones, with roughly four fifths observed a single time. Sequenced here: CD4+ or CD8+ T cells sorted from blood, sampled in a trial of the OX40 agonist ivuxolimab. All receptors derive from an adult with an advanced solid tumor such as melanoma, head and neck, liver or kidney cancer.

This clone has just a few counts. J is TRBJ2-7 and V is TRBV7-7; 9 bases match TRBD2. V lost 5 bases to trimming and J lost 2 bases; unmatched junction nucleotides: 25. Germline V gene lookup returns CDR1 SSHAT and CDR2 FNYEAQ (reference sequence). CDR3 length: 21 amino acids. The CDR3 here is CASSISPIGASGEIGAYEQYF. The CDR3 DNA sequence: TGTGCCAGCAGCATTTCCCCCATCGGGGCTAGCGGGGAAATTGGGGCCTACGAGCAGTACTTC.

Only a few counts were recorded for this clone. Here the CDR3 reads CSVDIGGVGTEAFF. The CDR3 bases are TGCAGCGTTGATATAGGGGGAGTAGGGACTGAAGCTTTCTTT. The chain employs TRBV29-1 and TRBJ1-1, with D perhaps TRBD1 (6 bases). There are 14 residues in the CDR3. V was trimmed by 3 bases and J by 5 bases, leaving 16 bases between them. Germline assignment: CDR1 SQVTM and CDR2 ANQGSEA.

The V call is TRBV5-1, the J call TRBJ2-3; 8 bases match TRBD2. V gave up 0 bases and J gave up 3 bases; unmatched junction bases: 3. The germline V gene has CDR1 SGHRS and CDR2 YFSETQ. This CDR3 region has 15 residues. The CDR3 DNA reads TGCGCCAGCAGCTTGGACAGCGGGGGTACAGATACGCAGTATTTT. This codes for CASSLDSGGTDTQYF.

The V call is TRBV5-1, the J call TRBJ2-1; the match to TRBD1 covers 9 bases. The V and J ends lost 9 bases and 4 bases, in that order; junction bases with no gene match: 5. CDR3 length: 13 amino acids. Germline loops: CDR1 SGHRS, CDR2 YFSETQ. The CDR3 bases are TGCGCCACCAGGACAGGGGATTACAATGAGCAGTTCTTC. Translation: CATRTGDYNEQFF. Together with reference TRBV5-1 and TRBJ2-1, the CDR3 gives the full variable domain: KAGVTQTPRYLIKTRGQQVTLSCSPISGHRSVSWYQQTPGQGLQFLFEYFSETQRNKGNFPGRFSGRQFSNSRSEMNVSTLELGDSALYLCATRTGDYNEQFFGPGTRLTVL.

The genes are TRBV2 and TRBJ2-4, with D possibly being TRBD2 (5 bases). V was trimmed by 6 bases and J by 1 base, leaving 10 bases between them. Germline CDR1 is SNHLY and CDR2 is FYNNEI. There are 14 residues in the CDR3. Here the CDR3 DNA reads TGTGCCAGCAGCCCCGGAGGTGCCAAAAACATTCAGTACTTC. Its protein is CASSPGGAKNIQYF.

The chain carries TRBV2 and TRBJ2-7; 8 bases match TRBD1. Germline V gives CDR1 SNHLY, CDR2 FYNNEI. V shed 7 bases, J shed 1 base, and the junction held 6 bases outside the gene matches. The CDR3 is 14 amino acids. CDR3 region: CASTLQGVSYEQYF. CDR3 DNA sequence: TGTGCCAGCACCCTACAGGGGGTATCCTACGAGCAGTACTTC.

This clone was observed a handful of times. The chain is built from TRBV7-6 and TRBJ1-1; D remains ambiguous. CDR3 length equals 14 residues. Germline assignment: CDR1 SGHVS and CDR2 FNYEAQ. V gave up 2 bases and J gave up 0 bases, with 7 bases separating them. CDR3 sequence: CASSLSYLNTEAFF. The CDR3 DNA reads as TGTGCCAGCAGCTTATCGTATTTGAACACTGAAGCTTTCTTT.

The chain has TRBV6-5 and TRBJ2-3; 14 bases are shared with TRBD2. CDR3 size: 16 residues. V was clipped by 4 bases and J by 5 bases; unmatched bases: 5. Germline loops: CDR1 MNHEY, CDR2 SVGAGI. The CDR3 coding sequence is TGTGCCAGCAGTTTGACTAGCGGGGGGGCGTTAGATACGCAGTATTTT. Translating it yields CASSLTSGGALDTQYF.

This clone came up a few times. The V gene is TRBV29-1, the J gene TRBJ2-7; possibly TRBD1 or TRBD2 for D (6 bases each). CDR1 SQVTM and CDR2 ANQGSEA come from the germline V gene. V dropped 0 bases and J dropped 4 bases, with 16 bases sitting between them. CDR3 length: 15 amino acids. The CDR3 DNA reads TGCAGCGTTGAAGACCCAAAGGGGGGTCCGTACGAGCAGTACTTC. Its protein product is CSVEDPKGGPYEQYF.

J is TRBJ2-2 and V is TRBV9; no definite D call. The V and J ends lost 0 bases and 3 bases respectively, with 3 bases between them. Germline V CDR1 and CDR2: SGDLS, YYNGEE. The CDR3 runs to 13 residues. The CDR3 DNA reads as TGTGCCAGCAGCGTAGATCACACCGGGGAGCTGTTTTTT. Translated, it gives CASSVDHTGELFF.

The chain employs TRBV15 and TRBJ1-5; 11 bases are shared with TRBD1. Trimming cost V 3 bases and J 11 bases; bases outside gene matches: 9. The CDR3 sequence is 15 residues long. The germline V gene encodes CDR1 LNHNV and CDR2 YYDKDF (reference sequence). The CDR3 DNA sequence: TGTGCCACCAGCAGTCGGGGGGACAGGGGGAGATCCCAGCATTTT. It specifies CATSSRGDRGRSQHF.

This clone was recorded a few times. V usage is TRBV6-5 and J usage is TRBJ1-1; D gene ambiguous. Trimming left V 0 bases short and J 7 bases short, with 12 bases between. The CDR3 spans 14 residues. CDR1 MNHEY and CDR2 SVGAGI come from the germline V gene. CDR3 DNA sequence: TGTGCCAGCAGTTACTCCCGGGTATGGAGTGAAGCTTTCTTT. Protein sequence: CASSYSRVWSEAFF.

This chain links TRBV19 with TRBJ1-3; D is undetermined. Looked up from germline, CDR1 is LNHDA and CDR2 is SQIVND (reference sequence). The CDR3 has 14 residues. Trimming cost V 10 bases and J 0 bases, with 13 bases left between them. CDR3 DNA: TGTGCCACCCAAGGGTTGAGCTCTGGAAACACCATATATTTT. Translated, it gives CATQGLSSGNTIYF.

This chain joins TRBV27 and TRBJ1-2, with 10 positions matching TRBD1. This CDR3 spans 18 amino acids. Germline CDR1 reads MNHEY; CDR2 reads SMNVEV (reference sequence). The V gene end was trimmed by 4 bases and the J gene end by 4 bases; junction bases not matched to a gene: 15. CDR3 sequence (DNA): TGTGCCAGCAGTTCTGCCTGGACAGGGGGACGTGATCTCTATGGCTACACCTTC. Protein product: CASSSAWTGGRDLYGYTF.

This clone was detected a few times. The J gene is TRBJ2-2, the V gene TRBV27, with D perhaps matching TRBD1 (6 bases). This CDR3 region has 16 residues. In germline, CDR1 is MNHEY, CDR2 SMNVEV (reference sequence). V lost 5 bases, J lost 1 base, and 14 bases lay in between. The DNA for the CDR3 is TGTGCCAGCAGTCCCGGACAGAACCTGAACACCGGGGAGCTGTTTTTT. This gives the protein CASSPGQNLNTGELFF.

CDR3 protein: CASSRPTVLQETQYF. The CDR3 coding sequence is TGTGCCAGCAGCCGCCCCACAGTACTCCAAGAGACCCAGTACTTC. The J gene is TRBJ2-5, the V gene TRBV7-9; unclear D gene. This CDR3 region has 15 residues. The V end was cut by 5 bases, the J end by 1 base, with 14 bases between. Germline V gene lookup returns CDR1 SEHNR and CDR2 FQNEAQ (reference sequence). Complete variable domain (other parts from reference TRBV7-9 and TRBJ2-5): DTGVSQNPRHKITKRGQNVTFRCDPISEHNRLYWYRQTLGQGPEFLTYFQNEAQLEKSRLLSDRFSAERPKGSFSTLEIQRTEQGDSAMYLCASSRPTVLQETQYFGPGTRLLVL.